These 3 T cell receptor delta chains came from one sample sequenced in a study of gamma-delta T cells after stem cell transplantation. TCRdb called clones anew from the RT-PCR reads with CATT. This table holds under 2,500 delta-chain clones, 4.6% found once. Sequencing used gamma-delta T cells. These TCRs come from a human donor. It is not recorded whose cells these are; they may come from a transplant donor.

Of note for this clone: A far bigger clonotype differs at one base, so this is likely a read error. This chain links TRDV2 with TRDJ1, with 10 bases that match TRDD3. V dropped 3 bases and J dropped 6; count of bases not matched to a gene: 15. This CDR3 has 17 amino acids. Germline CDR1 GEAIGNYY, CDR2 EKD. The CDR3 DNA follows: TGTGCCTGTGACCCTTGGGGGATACAAGTGCAGGCTCATAAACTCATCTTT. Amino acids: CACDPWGIQVQAHKLIF.

This clone has just a few counts. This likely reflects a read error, since a far larger clone is one base away. This sequence joins TRDV2 and TRDJ1, with TRDD3 matching 9 bases. CDR1 is GEAIGNYY, CDR2 EKD, per germline. The CDR3 consists of 20 residues. The CDR3 DNA sequence: TGTGCCTTTGACACCGTACGGATGGGGGATATATTCCAGGACACCGATAAACTCATCTTT. It specifies CAFDTVRMGDIFQDTDKLIF.

The genes are TRDV2 and TRDJ2; maybe TRDD3 (5 bases). The CDR3 length is 14 residues. Trimming stripped 0 bases from V and 4 bases from J, with 8 bases between. The germline V gene has CDR1 GEAIGNYY and CDR2 EKD. CDR3 coding DNA: TGTGCCTGTGACACCGGGGGGGCGACAGCACAACTCTTCTTT. Amino acid sequence: CACDTGGATAQLFF.